The present TCR beta chain was sequenced within a study of beta chain features in type 1 diabetes. What was sequenced were expressed TCRB transcripts, since all of the isolated RNA had been reverse transcribed. Sequenced by immunoSEQ multiplex PCR; TCRdb stores in-frame clones only, minus some. Here the sample spans 350,000 to 400,000 clones, 10% to 15% being singletons. A few counts support this clone. No antigen is known for it. Markers CD45RO/CCR7/CD25/CD127/CD95/CD27 served to sort CD4+ naive, central memory, regulatory and stem cell-like memory cells. Sorted cells reached over 95% purity in every population. The study, taken as a whole, reports: Individuals with type 1 diabetes displayed fewer insertions and more deletions at VDJ junctions. Shortening of TCRB CDR3s, moderate but significant, appeared in all four CD4+ subsets of Type 1 diabetes patients.

This receptor was identified in a woman between 18 and 29 years old with type 1 diabetes. Sequenced: naive CD4+ T cells from blood.

The CDR3 is CASSQEIFGYEQYF. DNA for the CDR3: TGCGCCAGCAGCCAAGAAATCTTCGGCTACGAGCAGTACTTC. This chain connects TRBV4-3 to TRBJ2-7, with unresolved D. The ends were cut back, 0 bases at V and 3 bases at J, with 9 bases in the middle. The CDR3 runs 14 residues. Germline CDR1 LGHNA, CDR2 YSLEER.